The clone carrying this T cell receptor beta chain has at least ten counts. An end of the junction differs from the germline gene, which may be a read error. The germline gives CDR1 SSHAT, CDR2 FNYEAQ (reference sequence). There are 14 residues in the CDR3. The data were obtained in a study of early T cells in non-severe SARS-CoV-2 infection. Via MiXCR, TCRdb re-called the 5' RACE reads, giving one row per CDR3 protein. The sample yields fewer than 80,000 distinct CDR3 sequences, under 15% seen once. This clonotype originated in an adult who was a healthcare worker with PCR-confirmed SARS-CoV-2 infection or an uninfected control (not recorded which). The rearrangement uses TRBV7-7 and TRBJ2-3, with 12 positions matching TRBD2. The material sequenced was whole blood. Written as DNA, the CDR3 is TGTGCTAGCAGCTTGACTAGCGGGAGAGATACGCAGTATTTT. Protein sequence: CASSLTSGRDTQYF. Full variable domain (remainder filled in from reference TRBV7-7 and TRBJ2-3): GAGVSQSPRYKVTKRGQDVTLRCDPISSHATLYWYQQALGQGPEFLTYFNYEAQPDKSGLPSDRFSAERPEGSISTLTIQRTEQRDSAMYRCASSLTSGRDTQYFGPGTRLTVL.